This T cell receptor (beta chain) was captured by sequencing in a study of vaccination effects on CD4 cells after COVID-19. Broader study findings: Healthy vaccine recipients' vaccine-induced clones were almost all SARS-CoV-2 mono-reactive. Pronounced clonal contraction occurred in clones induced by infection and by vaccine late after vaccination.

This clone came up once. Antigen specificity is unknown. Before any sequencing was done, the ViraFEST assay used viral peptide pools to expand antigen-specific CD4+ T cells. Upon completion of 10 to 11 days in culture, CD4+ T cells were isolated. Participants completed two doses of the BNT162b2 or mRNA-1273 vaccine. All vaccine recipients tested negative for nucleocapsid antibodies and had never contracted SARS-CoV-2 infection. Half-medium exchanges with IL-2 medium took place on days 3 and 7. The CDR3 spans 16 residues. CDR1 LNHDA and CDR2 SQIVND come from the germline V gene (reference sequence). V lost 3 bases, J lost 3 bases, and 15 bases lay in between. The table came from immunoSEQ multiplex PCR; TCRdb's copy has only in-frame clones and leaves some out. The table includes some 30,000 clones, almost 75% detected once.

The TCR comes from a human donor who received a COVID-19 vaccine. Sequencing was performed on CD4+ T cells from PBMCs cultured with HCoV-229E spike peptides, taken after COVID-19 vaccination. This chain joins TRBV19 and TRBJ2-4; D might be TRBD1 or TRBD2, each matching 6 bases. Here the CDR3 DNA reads TGTGCCAGTAGTATTTGGGGGCTCGGGGGCAAAAACATTCAGTACTTC. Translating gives CASSIWGLGGKNIQYF. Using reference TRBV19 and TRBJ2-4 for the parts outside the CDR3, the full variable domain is DGGITQSPKYLFRKEGQNVTLSCEQNLNHDAMYWYRQDPGQGLRLIYYSQIVNDFQKGDIAEGYSVSREKKESFPLTVTSAQKNPTAFYLCASSIWGLGGKNIQYFGAGTRLSVL.